This passage covers 17 T cell receptor beta chains from one sample sequenced in a study of shared clonotypes between healthy human individuals. Profiling relied on immunoSEQ multiplex PCR, and the TCRdb table lists in-frame clones only, not all of them. The data contain around 2.1 million clones, about 92% of them singletons. CD45RO-negative, CCR7-selected cells formed the naive CD8 fraction, which excluded terminally differentiated effector memory CD45RA+ cells. The specimen sequenced was naive CD8+ T cells from PBMCs. The receptors originated from a man aged 18 to 30 in good health. Some clones in this sample may be carry-over from other donors' samples.

This chain uses TRBV28 with TRBJ2-1, with 7 bases lining up with TRBD1. Per germline, CDR1 MDHEN and CDR2 SYDVKM. This CDR3 has 13 residues. Trimming cost V 5 bases and J 8 bases; bases outside gene matches: 6. The CDR3 reads CASSPPQGDEQFF. CDR3 DNA sequence: TGTGCCAGCAGTCCCCCTCAGGGGGATGAGCAGTTCTTC.

This rearrangement joins TRBV7-3 to TRBJ2-3; D might be TRBD2 (5 bases). Germline values: CDR1 SGHTA, CDR2 FQGTGA. This CDR3 is built from 13 residues. Deletions cut 4 bases from V and 4 bases from J, with 9 bases between. In nucleotides, the CDR3 is TGTGCCAGCAGCTCCCTAGCCCCAGATACGCAGTATTTT. It translates to CASSSLAPDTQYF.

Points on this clone: Additional DNA sequences in this sample encode the identical CDR3. V and J are TRBV7-9 and TRBJ2-7; D gene uncertain. This CDR3 contains 11 residues. Trimming shortened V by 5 bases and J by 3 bases, and 5 bases separated the two germline ends. Germline V CDR1 and CDR2: SEHNR, FQNEAQ (reference sequence). The CDR3 nucleotides read TGTGCCAGCAGCGTCAACTACGAGCAGTACTTC. This sequence encodes CASSVNYEQYF.

The chain combines TRBV7-9 with TRBJ2-5; maybe TRBD2 (5 bases). This CDR3 region has 18 residues. Germline values: CDR1 SEHNR, CDR2 FQNEAQ (reference sequence). Trimming stripped 6 bases from V and 5 bases from J, with 28 bases between. The DNA of the CDR3 is TGTGCCAGCAGGGGTTGGACTCAAGGAGAGGAGGCGATGGAGACCCAGTACTTC. As protein: CASRGWTQGEEAMETQYF.

In DNA, the CDR3 is TGTGCCAGTAGTATAGGACGAGCGGGGCCCTACAATGAGCAGTTCTTC. Protein: CASSIGRAGPYNEQFF. The chain joins TRBV19 to TRBJ2-1; 7 positions agree with TRBD2. After removal of 1 base from V and 2 bases from J, the junction contained 5 bases not matched to a gene. The CDR3 loop spans 16 amino acids. Germline V gives CDR1 LNHDA, CDR2 SQIVND (reference sequence).

The CDR3 region is CASSQDRGEASDRTQYF. The CDR3 bases are TGTGCCAGCAGCCAGGACAGGGGTGAGGCTTCCGATAGGACCCAGTACTTC. The genes are TRBV27 and TRBJ2-5; 9 positions agree with TRBD1. This CDR3 comprises 17 residues. J lost 7 bases, V lost 6 bases, and 18 bases had no gene match. The germline V gene encodes CDR1 MNHEY and CDR2 SMNVEV (reference sequence).

This chain joins TRBV6-5 and TRBJ2-7, with a weak D call TRBD1 (8 bases). Trimming cost V 0 bases and J 3 bases, with 15 bases left between them. This CDR3 has 16 amino acids. Germline-derived CDR1 and CDR2 are MNHEY and SVGAGI. The CDR3 DNA sequence: TGTGCCAGCAGTTACTCGAAAACAGGGGGGGACTACGAGCAGTACTTC. This sequence encodes CASSYSKTGGDYEQYF.

This clone appeared once. The CDR3 spells CASAGTGSYNEQFF. The CDR3 DNA sequence: TGCGCCAGCGCAGGGACGGGCTCCTACAATGAGCAGTTCTTC. The chain is built from TRBV10-2 and TRBJ2-1; D is perhaps TRBD1 or TRBD2 (5 bases each). The CDR3 is 14 amino acids. Between the trimmed V and J ends, which lost 8 bases and 0 bases, there was a span of 11 bases. From germline, CDR1 is WSHSY and CDR2 SAAADI.

The chain links TRBV4-1 to TRBJ2-7; maybe TRBD2 (6 bases). Germline CDR1 reads MGHRA; CDR2 reads YSYEKL. The CDR3 runs to 15 residues. With 0 bases removed from V and 3 bases from J, the gap between germline ends came to 12 bases. The CDR3 sequence: CASSQDGLSDYEQYF. Here the CDR3 DNA reads TGCGCCAGCAGCCAAGATGGACTATCCGACTACGAGCAGTACTTC.

J is TRBJ2-7 and V is TRBV10-3; 14 bases match TRBD2. This CDR3 comprises 12 residues. Germline V gives CDR1 ENHRY, CDR2 SYGVKD. V was pared by 11 bases and J by 7 bases, with 4 bases of the junction left unmatched. The CDR3 protein is CAAWTSGREQYF. The CDR3 nucleotides read TGTGCCGCCTGGACTAGCGGGAGGGAGCAGTACTTC.

V usage is TRBV4-2 and J usage is TRBJ1-2; a possible D gene is TRBD1 (5 bases). Germline CDR1 is LGHNA and CDR2 is YNFKEQ. Between the trimmed V and J ends, which lost 3 bases and 2 bases, there was a span of 10 bases. The CDR3 totals 14 residues. The CDR3 sequence is CASSQMGENYGYTF. CDR3 bases: TGTGCCAGCAGCCAGATGGGGGAGAACTATGGCTACACCTTC.

The CDR3 is CASRTGTGDYREQFF. For the CDR3, the DNA is TGTGCCAGCAGAACCGGGACAGGGGACTATAGGGAGCAGTTCTTC. The rearrangement joins TRBV28 to TRBJ2-1; TRBD1 matches 10 bases. Trimming removed 6 bases from V and 10 bases from J; junction bases left unmatched: 12. Germline V gene lookup returns CDR1 MDHEN and CDR2 SYDVKM. The CDR3 runs 15 residues.

The chain joins TRBV27 to TRBJ2-5; 7 nucleotides agree with TRBD1. Germline V CDR1 and CDR2: MNHEY, SMNVEV (reference sequence). V dropped 5 bases and J dropped 1; count of bases not matched to a gene: 10. The CDR3 has 16 residues. For the CDR3, the DNA is TGTGCCAGCAGTCCCTCACAGGGGAATGTCCAAGAGACCCAGTACTTC. Amino acids: CASSPSQGNVQETQYF.

CDR3 coding DNA: TGTGCCAGCAGTCCAGGGGTGGCCGGGGAGCTGTTTTTT. Translating gives CASSPGVAGELFF. The chain joins TRBV25-1 to TRBJ2-2; perhaps TRBD1 as D (6 bases). The CDR3 has 13 residues. Germline V lookup: CDR1 MGHDK, CDR2 SYGVNS. V lost 5 bases and J lost 6, with 10 bases in between. Complete variable domain (other parts from reference TRBV25-1 and TRBJ2-2): EADIYQTPRYLVIGTGKKITLECSQTMGHDKMYWYQQDPGMELHLIHYSYGVNSTEKGDLSSESTVSRIRTEHFPLTLESARPSHTSQYLCASSPGVAGELFFGEGSRLTVL.

The chain couples TRBV5-1 to TRBJ1-3; D is perhaps TRBD1 (6 bases). V dropped 0 bases and J dropped 1 base, with 11 bases sitting between them. The germline V gene encodes CDR1 SGHRS and CDR2 YFSETQ. This CDR3 is built from 16 residues. The CDR3 coding sequence is TGCGCCAGCAGCTTGGAACGGGGGGCATCTGGAAACACCATATATTTT. It specifies CASSLERGASGNTIYF. The complete variable domain, with remaining parts taken from reference TRBV5-1 and TRBJ1-3, reads KAGVTQTPRYLIKTRGQQVTLSCSPISGHRSVSWYQQTPGQGLQFLFEYFSETQRNKGNFPGRFSGRQFSNSRSEMNVSTLELGDSALYLCASSLERGASGNTIYFGEGSWLTVV.

The V gene is TRBV7-2, the J gene TRBJ2-7, with 7 bases that match TRBD2. Germline V gives CDR1 SGHTA, CDR2 FQGNSA. Unmatched junction bases numbered 15, after V lost 7 bases and J lost 3 bases. CDR3 size: 16 residues. As DNA, the CDR3 is TGTGCCAGCACCCGGAGGGCTAGCGGTAGCCTCTACGAGCAGTACTTC. It codes for CASTRRASGSLYEQYF.

The chain has TRBV7-9 and TRBJ2-3, with no clear D. Per the germline V gene, CDR1 is SEHNR and CDR2 is FQNEAQ (reference sequence). The CDR3 consists of 16 residues. V gave up 5 bases and J gave up 1 base, with 16 bases separating them. The CDR3 region is CASSPGSISRTDTQYF. CDR3 nucleotides: TGTGCCAGCAGCCCCGGGTCCATTAGCCGCACAGATACGCAGTATTTT.